This T cell receptor (beta chain) was captured in a study of shared clonotypes between healthy human individuals. The study, taken as a whole, reports: Clonotype sharing among donors was expected to depend on sequencing depth.

Concerning this clone: Its antigen remains unidentified.

Deep was the level at which the assay was run. In the source study's methods: ImmunoSEQ sequences covered only the junction and lacked quality scores; filtering therefore differed. Sequenced by immunoSEQ multiplex PCR; TCRdb stores in-frame clones only, minus some. V, J and clone size reflect that table, while D and trimming were determined from the DNA. The sample yields roughly 1,000,000 clones, more than 75% seen once. CD45RA-negative memory and CD45RA+ naive subsets were split from the CD4+ cells. The CDR3 spans 14 residues. V shed 2 bases and J shed 3 bases, with 11 bases lying between them. Germline CDR1 and CDR2: SGHTS and YDEGEE.

The specimen was memory CD4+ T cells from PBMCs. The subset: CD45RA-negative fraction. This receptor was obtained from a man younger than 30 in good health. Some clones in this sample may be carry-over from other donors' samples. The V and J genes are TRBV5-8 and TRBJ1-1; no clear D. The CDR3 region is CASSLGPADTEAFF. The CDR3 DNA reads TGTGCCAGCAGCTTAGGGCCCGCGGACACTGAAGCTTTCTTT.